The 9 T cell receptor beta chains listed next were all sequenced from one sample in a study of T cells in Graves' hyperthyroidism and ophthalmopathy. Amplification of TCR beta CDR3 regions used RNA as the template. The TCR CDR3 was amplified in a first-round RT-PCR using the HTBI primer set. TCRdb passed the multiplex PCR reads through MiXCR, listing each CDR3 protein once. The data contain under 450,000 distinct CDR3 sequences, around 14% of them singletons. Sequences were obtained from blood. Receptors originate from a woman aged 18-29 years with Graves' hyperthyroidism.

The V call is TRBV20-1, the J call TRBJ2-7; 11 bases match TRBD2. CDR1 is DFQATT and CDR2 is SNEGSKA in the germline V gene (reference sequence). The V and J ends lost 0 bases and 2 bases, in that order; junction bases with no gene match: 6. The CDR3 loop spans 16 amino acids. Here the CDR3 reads CSARDLNSGRAYEQYF. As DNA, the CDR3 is TGCAGTGCTAGAGATCTGAATAGCGGGAGGGCCTACGAGCAGTACTTC.

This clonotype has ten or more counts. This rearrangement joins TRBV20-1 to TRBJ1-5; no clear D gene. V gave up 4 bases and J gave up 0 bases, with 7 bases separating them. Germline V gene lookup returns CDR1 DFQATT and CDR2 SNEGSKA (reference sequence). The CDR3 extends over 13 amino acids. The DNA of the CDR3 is TGCAGTGCTAAGGTTAATAGCAATCAGCCCCAGCATTTT. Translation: CSAKVNSNQPQHF.

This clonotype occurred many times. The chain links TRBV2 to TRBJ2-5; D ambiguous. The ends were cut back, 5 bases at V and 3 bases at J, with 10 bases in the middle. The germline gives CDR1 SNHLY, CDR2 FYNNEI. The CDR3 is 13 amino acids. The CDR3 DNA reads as TGTGCCAGCAGTCCCACTCTAGAAGAGACCCAGTACTTC. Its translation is CASSPTLEETQYF.

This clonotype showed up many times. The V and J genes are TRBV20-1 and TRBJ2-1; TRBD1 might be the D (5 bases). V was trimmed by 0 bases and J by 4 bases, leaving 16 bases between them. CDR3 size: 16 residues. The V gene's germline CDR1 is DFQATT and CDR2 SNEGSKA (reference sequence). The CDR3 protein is CSARERRTILYNEQFF. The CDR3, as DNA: TGCAGTGCTAGAGAAAGACGGACAATTCTTTACAATGAGCAGTTCTTC.

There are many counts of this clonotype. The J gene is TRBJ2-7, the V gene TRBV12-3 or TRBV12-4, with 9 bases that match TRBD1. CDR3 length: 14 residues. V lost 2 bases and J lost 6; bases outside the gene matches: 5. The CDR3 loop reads CASSLKQGASEQYF. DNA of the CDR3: TGTGCCAGCAGTTTAAAACAGGGGGCCTCCGAGCAGTACTTC.

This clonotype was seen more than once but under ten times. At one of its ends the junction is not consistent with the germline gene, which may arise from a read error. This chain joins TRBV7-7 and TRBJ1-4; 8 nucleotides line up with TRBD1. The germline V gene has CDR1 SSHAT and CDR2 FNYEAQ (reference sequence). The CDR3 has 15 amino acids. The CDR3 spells CASSRDRLNNEKLFF. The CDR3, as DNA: TGTGCTAGCAGCCGGGACAGGCTAAATAATGAAAAACTGTTTTTT. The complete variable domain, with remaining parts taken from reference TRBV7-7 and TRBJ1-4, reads GAGVSQSPRYKVTKRGQDVTLRCDPISSHATLYWYQQALGQGPEFLTYFNYEAQPDKSGLPSDRFSAERPEGSISTLTIQRTEQRDSAMYRCASSRDRLNNEKLFFGSGTQLSVL.

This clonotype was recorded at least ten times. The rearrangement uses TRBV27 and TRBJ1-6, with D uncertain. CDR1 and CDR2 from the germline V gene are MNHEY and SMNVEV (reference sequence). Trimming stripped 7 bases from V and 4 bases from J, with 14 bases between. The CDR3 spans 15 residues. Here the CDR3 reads CASTERADYNSPLHF. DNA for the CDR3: TGTGCCAGCACCGAAAGGGCGGATTATAATTCACCCCTCCACTTT.

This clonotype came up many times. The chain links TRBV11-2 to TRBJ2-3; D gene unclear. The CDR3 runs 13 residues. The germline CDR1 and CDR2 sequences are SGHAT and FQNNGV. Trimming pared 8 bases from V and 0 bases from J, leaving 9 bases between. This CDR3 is CASLGMSTDTQYF. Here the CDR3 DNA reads TGTGCCAGCCTGGGTATGAGCACAGATACGCAGTATTTT.

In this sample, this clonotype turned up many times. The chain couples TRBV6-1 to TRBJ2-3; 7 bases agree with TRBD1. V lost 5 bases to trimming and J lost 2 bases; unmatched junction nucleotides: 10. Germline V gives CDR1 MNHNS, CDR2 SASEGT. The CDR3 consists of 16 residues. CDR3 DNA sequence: TGTGCCAGCAGTAAGGACAGGCTCGACTTCACAGATACGCAGTATTTT. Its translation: CASSKDRLDFTDTQYF.